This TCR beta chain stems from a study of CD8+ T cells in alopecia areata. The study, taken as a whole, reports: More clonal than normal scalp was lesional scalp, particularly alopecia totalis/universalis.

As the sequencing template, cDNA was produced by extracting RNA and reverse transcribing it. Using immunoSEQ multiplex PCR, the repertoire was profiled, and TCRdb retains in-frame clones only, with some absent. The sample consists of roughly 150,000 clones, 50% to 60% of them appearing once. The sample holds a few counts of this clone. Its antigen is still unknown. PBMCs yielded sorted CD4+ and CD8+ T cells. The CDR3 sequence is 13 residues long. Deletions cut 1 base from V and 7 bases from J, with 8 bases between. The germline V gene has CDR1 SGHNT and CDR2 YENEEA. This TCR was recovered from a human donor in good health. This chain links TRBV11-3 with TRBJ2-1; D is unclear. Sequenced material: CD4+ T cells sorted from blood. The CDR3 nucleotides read TGTGCCAGCAGCTTAGGGGCAGCAAATGAGCAGTTCTTC. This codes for CASSLGAANEQFF. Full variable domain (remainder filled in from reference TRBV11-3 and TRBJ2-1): EAGVVQSPRYKIIEKKQPVAFWCNPISGHNTLYWYLQNLGQGPELLIRYENEEAVDDSQLPKDRFSAERLKGVDSTLKIQPAELGDSAVYLCASSLGAANEQFFGPGTRLTVL.